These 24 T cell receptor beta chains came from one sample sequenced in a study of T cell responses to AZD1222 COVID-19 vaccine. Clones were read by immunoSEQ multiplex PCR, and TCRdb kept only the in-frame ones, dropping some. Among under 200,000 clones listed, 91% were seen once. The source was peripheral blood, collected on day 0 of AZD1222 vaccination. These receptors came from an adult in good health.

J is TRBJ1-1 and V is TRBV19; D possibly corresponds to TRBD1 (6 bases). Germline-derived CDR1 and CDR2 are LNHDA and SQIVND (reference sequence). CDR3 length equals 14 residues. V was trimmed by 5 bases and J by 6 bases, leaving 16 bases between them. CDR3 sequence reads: CASSAGDRRAEAFF. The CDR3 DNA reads TGTGCCAGTAGTGCTGGAGACAGGAGGGCTGAAGCTTTCTTT. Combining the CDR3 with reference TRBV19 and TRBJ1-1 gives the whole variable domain DGGITQSPKYLFRKEGQNVTLSCEQNLNHDAMYWYRQDPGQGLRLIYYSQIVNDFQKGDIAEGYSVSREKKESFPLTVTSAQKNPTAFYLCASSAGDRRAEAFFGQGTRLTVV.

The CDR3 DNA reads as TGTGCCTGGAGCCGACAGGATAATCAGCCCCAGCATTTT. Protein product: CAWSRQDNQPQHF. The chain recombines TRBV30 with TRBJ1-5; tentative D call: TRBD1 (6 bases). CDR1 and CDR2 from the germline V gene are GTSNPN and SVGIG (reference sequence). Trimming shortened V by 3 bases and J by 4 bases, and 10 bases separated the two germline ends. The CDR3 sequence is 13 residues long.

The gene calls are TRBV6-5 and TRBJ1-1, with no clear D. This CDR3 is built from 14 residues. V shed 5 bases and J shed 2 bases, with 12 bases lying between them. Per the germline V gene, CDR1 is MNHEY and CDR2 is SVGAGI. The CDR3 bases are TGTGCCAGCAGTAGGACGGAGCAAAACACTGAAGCTTTCTTT. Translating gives CASSRTEQNTEAFF.

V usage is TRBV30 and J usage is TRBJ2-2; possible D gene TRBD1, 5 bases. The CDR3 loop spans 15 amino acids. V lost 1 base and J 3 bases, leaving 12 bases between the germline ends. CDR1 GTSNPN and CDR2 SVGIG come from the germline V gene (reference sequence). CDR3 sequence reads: CAWSDGQGDTGELFF. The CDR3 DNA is TGTGCCTGGAGTGATGGGCAGGGCGACACCGGGGAGCTGTTTTTT.

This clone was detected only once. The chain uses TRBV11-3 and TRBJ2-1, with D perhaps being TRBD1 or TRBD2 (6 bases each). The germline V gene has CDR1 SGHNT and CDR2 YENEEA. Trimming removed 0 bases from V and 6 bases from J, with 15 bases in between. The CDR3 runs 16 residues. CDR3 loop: CASSLEGRGLSNEQFF. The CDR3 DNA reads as TGTGCCAGCAGCTTAGAAGGACGGGGGCTCTCCAATGAGCAGTTCTTC.

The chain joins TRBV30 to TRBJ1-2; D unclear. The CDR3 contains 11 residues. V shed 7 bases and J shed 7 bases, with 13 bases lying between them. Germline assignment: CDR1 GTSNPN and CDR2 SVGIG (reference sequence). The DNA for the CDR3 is TGTGCCTTCCCCGGCGGGTCTGGCTACACCTTC. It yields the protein CAFPGGSGYTF.

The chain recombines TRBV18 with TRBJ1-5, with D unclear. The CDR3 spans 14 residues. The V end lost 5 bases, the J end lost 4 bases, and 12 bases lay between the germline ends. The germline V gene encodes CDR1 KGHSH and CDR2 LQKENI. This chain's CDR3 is CASSKSNANQPQHF. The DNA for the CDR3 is TGTGCCAGCTCAAAATCTAACGCGAATCAGCCCCAGCATTTT.

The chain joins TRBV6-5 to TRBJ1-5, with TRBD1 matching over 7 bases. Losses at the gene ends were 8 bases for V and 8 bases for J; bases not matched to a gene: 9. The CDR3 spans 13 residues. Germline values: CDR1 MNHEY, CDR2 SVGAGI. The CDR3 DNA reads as TGTGCCAGCCATTCGGACAGGAATAAGCCCCAGCATTTT. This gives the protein CASHSDRNKPQHF.

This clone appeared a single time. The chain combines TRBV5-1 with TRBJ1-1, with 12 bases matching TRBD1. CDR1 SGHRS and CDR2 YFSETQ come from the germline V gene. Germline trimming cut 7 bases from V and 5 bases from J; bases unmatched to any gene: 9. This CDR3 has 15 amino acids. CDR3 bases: TGCGCCAGCCGGGACAGGGGGCGCGGGTGGACTGAAGCTTTCTTT. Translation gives CASRDRGRGWTEAFF.

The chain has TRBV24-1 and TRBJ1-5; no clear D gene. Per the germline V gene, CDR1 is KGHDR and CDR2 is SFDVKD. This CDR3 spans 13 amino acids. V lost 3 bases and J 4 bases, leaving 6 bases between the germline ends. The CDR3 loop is CATSDNSNQPQHF. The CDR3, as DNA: TGTGCCACCAGTGATAACAGTAATCAGCCCCAGCATTTT.

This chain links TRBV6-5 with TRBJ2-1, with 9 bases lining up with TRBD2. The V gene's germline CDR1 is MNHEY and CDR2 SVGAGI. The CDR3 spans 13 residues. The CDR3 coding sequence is TGTGCAGTACAGCGCGGGGGGGGCAATGAGCAGTTCTTC. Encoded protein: CAVQRGGGNEQFF.

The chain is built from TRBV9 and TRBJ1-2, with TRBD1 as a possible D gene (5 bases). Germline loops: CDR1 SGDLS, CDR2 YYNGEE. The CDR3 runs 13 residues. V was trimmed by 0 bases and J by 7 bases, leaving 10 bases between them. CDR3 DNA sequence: TGTGCCAGCAGCGTAGGCGGGGCGGTTGGCTACACCTTC. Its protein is CASSVGGAVGYTF.

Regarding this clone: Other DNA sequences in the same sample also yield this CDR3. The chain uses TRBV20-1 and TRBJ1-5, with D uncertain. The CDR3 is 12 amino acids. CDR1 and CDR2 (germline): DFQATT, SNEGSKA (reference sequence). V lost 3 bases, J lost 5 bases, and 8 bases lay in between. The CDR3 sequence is CSASRQDQPQHF. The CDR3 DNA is TGCAGTGCTAGTAGGCAGGATCAGCCCCAGCATTTT.

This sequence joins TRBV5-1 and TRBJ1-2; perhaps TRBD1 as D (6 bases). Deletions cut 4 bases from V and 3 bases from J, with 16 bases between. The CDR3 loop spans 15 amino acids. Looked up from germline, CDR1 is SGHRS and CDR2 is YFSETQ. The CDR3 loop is CASSDRAGADYGYTF. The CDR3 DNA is TGCGCCAGCAGCGACAGAGCGGGGGCTGACTATGGCTACACCTTC.

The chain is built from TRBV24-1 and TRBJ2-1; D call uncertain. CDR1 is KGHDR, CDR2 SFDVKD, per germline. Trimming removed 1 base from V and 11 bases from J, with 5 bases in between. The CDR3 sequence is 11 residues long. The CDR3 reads CATSDFTQQFF. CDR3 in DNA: TGTGCCACCAGTGATTTTACTCAGCAGTTCTTC.

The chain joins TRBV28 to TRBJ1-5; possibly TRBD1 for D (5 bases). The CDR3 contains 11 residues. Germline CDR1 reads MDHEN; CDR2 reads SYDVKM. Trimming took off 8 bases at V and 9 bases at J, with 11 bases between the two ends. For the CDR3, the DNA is TGTGCCAGCCGTGGCGACAGGCCCCAGCATTTT. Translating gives CASRGDRPQHF.

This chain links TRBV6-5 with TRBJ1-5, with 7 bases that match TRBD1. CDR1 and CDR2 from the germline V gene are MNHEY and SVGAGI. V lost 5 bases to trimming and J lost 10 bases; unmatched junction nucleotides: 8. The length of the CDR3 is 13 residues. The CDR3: CASSRQGWEPQHF. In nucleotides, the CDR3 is TGTGCCAGCAGTCGACAGGGTTGGGAACCCCAGCATTTT.

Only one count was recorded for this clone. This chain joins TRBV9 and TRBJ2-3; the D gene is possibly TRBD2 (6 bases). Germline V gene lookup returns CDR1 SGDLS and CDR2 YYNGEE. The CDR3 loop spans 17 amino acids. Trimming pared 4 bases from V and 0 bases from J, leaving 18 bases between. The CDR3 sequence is CASSTQWGGVSTDTQYF. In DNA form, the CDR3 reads TGTGCCAGCAGCACGCAATGGGGAGGAGTTAGCACAGATACGCAGTATTTT. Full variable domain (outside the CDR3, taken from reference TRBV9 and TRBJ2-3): DSGVTQTPKHLITATGQRVTLRCSPRSGDLSVYWYQQSLDQGLQFLIQYYNGEERAKGNILERFSAQQFPDLHSELNLSSLELGDSALYFCASSTQWGGVSTDTQYFGPGTRLTVL.

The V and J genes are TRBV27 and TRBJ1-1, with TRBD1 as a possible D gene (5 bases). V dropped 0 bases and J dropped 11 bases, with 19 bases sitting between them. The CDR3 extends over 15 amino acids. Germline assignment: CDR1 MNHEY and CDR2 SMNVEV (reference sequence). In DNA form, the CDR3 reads TGTGCCAGCAGTTTATCGAAGACAGCTTCGCGAGGGGCTTTCTTT. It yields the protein CASSLSKTASRGAFF.

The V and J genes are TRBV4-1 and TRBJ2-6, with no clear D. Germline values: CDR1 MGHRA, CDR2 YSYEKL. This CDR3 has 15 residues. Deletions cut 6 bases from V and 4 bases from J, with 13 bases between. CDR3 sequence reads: CASRYQDLGANVLTF. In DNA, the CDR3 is TGCGCCAGCAGATACCAGGACCTGGGGGCCAACGTCCTGACTTTC.

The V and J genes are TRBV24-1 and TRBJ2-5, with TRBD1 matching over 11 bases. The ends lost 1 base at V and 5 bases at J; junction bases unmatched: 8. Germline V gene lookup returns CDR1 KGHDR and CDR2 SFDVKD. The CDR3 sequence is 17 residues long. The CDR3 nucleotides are TGTGCCACCAGTGATTTAGCGGGACAGGGGGTCGGGGAGACCCAGTACTTC. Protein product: CATSDLAGQGVGETQYF.

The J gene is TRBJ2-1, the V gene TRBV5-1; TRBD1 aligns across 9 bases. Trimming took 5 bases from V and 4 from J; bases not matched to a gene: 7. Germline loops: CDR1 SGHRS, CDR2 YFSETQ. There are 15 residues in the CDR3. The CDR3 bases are TGCGCCAGCAGACCACCCGGACAGGGGTACAATGAGCAGTTCTTC. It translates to CASRPPGQGYNEQFF.

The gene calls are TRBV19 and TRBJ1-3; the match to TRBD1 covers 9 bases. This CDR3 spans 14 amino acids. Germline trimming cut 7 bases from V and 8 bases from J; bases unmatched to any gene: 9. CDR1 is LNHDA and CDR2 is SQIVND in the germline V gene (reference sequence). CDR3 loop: CASTRGQGEYTIYF. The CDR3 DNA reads TGTGCCAGTACCAGGGGACAGGGAGAATACACCATATATTTT.

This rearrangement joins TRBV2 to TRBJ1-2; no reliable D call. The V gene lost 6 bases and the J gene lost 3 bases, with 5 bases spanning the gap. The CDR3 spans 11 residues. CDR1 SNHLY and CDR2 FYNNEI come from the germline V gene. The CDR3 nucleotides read TGTGCCAGCAGGAGTGACTATGGCTACACCTTC. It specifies CASRSDYGYTF.